This TCR beta chain derives from a study of shared clonotypes between healthy human individuals. The CDR3 consists of 16 residues. Per germline, CDR1 SQVTM and CDR2 ANQGSEA. The V gene end was trimmed by 1 base and the J gene end by 2 bases; junction bases not matched to a gene: 3. The naive CD8 population came from CD45RO-negative cells selected for CCR7, without terminally differentiated effector memory CD45RA+ cells. Sequencing was performed with immunoSEQ multiplex PCR; in TCRdb, only in-frame clones are kept and a portion is missing. The table records around 2,000,000 clones, under 95% of them present only once.

The sequenced material came from naive CD8+ T cells from PBMCs. The source is a young man in good health. Some clones in this sample may be carry-over from other donors' samples. The gene calls are TRBV29-1 and TRBJ2-1; TRBD2 matches 12 bases. CDR3 nucleotide sequence: TGCAGCGTTGAAGGGACTAGCGGGAACCCCTACAATGAGCAGTTCTTC. It is translated as CSVEGTSGNPYNEQFF.